The clone carrying this T cell receptor beta chain was counted a few times. This record belongs to a study of patients and donors after allogeneic stem cell transplantation. TCRdb itself ran the RT-PCR reads through MiXCR, one entry per CDR3 protein. Of fewer than 25,000 distinct CDR3 sequences listed, roughly 30% are singletons. The CDR3 is 17 residues long. The V end was cut by 2 bases, the J end by 4 bases, with 15 bases between. Germline values: CDR1 LNHNV, CDR2 YYDKDF (reference sequence). The sample comprised blood, either unsorted or a sorted T cell fraction (not recorded which). The sequence was collected from a human donor who was either an allogeneic HSCT recipient or a stem cell or donor lymphocyte infusion donor (not recorded which). It is not recorded whose cells these are; they may come from a transplant donor. The chain employs TRBV15 and TRBJ1-6, with no clear D. CDR3 in DNA: TGTGCCACCAGCAGACGAGCCTTTGGGCGGTATAATTCACCCCTCCACTTT. Translation: CATSRRAFGRYNSPLHF. Full variable domain (missing parts from reference TRBV15 and TRBJ1-6): DAMVIQNPRYQVTQFGKPVTLSCSQTLNHNVMYWYQQKSSQAPKLLFHYYDKDFNNEADTPDNFQSRRPNTSFCFLDIRSPGLGDTAMYLCATSRRAFGRYNSPLHFGNGTRLTVT.